A selection of T cell receptor beta chains follows, all from one sample in a study of shared clonotypes between healthy human individuals. Assay: immunoSEQ multiplex PCR; the TCRdb copy retains only in-frame clones and omits some. The table includes hundreds of thousands of clones, over 90% detected once. The sample taken for sequencing was naive CD8+ T cells sorted from blood. These receptors were taken from a man aged 25 to 40 in good health. Both conserved end residues are trimmed from each CDR3.

v_call	j_call	cdr3_aa
TRBV10-3	TRBJ2-1	AISFTSVHEQF
TRBV4-1	TRBJ1-3	ASSPLGSGNTIY
TRBV5-6	TRBJ1-1	ASRNRGKGMNTEAF
TRBV7-3	TRBJ2-1	ASSLPSASSNEQF
TRBV28	TRBJ2-7	ASSLRTGNPYEQY
TRBV5-1	TRBJ1-1	ASSLAGLKNTEAF
TRBV6-1	TRBJ2-7	ASTQDTGYKNEQY
TRBV27	TRBJ2-7	ASSLGADSSYEQY
TRBV27	TRBJ2-5	ATRSPRETQY
TRBV15	TRBJ1-1	ATSRDRVGGRTF
TRBV5-5	TRBJ2-7	ASNYLAGSYEQY
TRBV7-9	TRBJ2-7	ASSLAPGGDPYEQY
TRBV4-1	TRBJ2-7	ASSKGDRSSYEQY
TRBV5-6	TRBJ1-5	ASSPGTGNQPQH
TRBV5-4	TRBJ2-3	ATWEADTQY
TRBV27	TRBJ2-2	ASSFFAAQGPTGELF
TRBV7-9	TRBJ2-5	ASSLVGGEETQY
TRBV2	TRBJ2-3	ASTLRLANRHSTDTQY
TRBV7-2	TRBJ1-5	ASSSPRGRGTFNQPQH
TRBV5-6	TRBJ2-5	ASSLVQGETQY